This T cell receptor (beta chain) was observed in a study of T cell responses to AZD1222 COVID-19 vaccine. Germline V gene data show CDR1 as SGDLS and CDR2 as YYNGEE. The CDR3 spans 16 residues. V shed 3 bases, J shed 3 bases, and the junction held 9 bases outside the gene matches. Study conclusions and caveats: Baseline antibody screening turned up just six or seven seropositive AZD1222 recipients.

TCRdb keeps only in-frame clones here, not all; method: immunoSEQ multiplex PCR. The sample includes about 180,000 clones, 88% of them seen just once. Turning to this clone: Its matching antigen is unknown.

The genes are TRBV9 and TRBJ2-1; 7 bases are shared with TRBD1. The sample consisted of peripheral blood, taken 28 days after the second AZD1222 dose. The source of this sequence is an adult who received the AZD1222 COVID-19 vaccine. This CDR3 is CASSESGTALYNEQFF. In DNA, the CDR3 is TGTGCCAGCAGCGAATCCGGGACAGCTCTCTACAATGAGCAGTTCTTC.